A selection of T cell receptor beta chains follows, all from one sample in a study of blood T cell repertoires in COVID-19. TCRdb's copy holds only in-frame clones and misses some; the assay was immunoSEQ multiplex PCR. The sample includes a few hundred thousand clones, about 83% of them seen just once. Material for sequencing was peripheral blood. The receptors derive from a woman aged 45-60 years with acute or convalescent COVID-19. Both conserved end residues are trimmed from each CDR3. The D gene is left open where the match is weak.

d_call | v_call | cdr3_aa
TRBD1 | TRBV18 | ASSSNRGLGEKLF
TRBD2 | TRBV7-9 | ASWGGEQF
NA | TRBV3-1/TRBV3-2 | ASGGAGEKLF
TRBD1 | TRBV30 | AWSLTGGEQY
TRBD2 | TRBV7-2 | ASSSLAGGLGTDTQY
NA | TRBV7-9 | ASSFEGNGYT
NA | TRBV19 | ASSMRAKDEQF
TRBD1 | TRBV19 | ASSISGTGGRQPQH
NA | TRBV6-5 | ASIPPANTGELF
TRBD1 | TRBV2 | ASSHELPQGETREQY
TRBD2 | TRBV3-1/TRBV3-2 | ASSQGLADTQY
NA | TRBV12-3/TRBV12-4 | ASSFGQYEQY
NA | TRBV2 | ASSEGSGYGYT
TRBD1 | TRBV5-1 | ASSSGTDNSPLH
NA | TRBV6-5 | ASSRPNKGAYEQY
TRBD1 | TRBV6-5 | ASSADRGYGYT
TRBD1 | TRBV2 | ASRDRGTGYT
NA | TRBV19 | ASSRRERGDTQY
TRBD2 | TRBV7-2 | ASSPGLAISYNEQF
TRBD1 | TRBV7-2 | ASRQDRAWGSPLH
NA | TRBV4-3 | ASSQESLNSPLH
NA | TRBV11-2 | ASSLVAGLYGYT
NA | TRBV25-1 | ASSESIPQTNTEAF
TRBD1 | TRBV7-9 | ASSLDRVANYGYT
TRBD1 | TRBV12-3/TRBV12-4 | ASTTGGAGELF
NA | TRBV6-5 | ASSLLPREQY
TRBD1 | TRBV5-1 | ASSFTGGAGGYT
TRBD1 | TRBV4-2 | ASSHQPGQGADEQF
NA | TRBV9 | ASSARQAINTEAF